Here is one T cell receptor beta chain with its context. Its antigen is not identified. Sequenced by immunoSEQ multiplex PCR; TCRdb stores in-frame clones only, minus some. The sample has more than 75,000 clones; approximately 85% are singletons. These data belong to a study of OX40 agonist ivuxolimab in advanced cancers. The overall study: Each dose-escalation patient presented with hepatocellular carcinoma, melanoma, renal cell or head and neck cancer. Two patients with cutaneous melanoma and one with hepatocellular carcinoma, three in total, showed partial responses.

General study results and limits: On average, a greater number of expanded clones characterised CD8+ T cells relative to CD4+.

The V and J ends lost 1 base and 5 bases, in that order; junction bases with no gene match: 15. CDR1 is SGHDT and CDR2 is YYEEEE in the germline V gene. CDR3 length equals 18 residues. Blood samples were obtained at baseline, cycle 4 day 1, and cycle 7 day 1. The J gene is TRBJ2-7, the V gene TRBV5-6; 10 positions match TRBD2. The clonotype was recovered from an adult with an advanced solid tumor such as melanoma, head and neck, liver or kidney cancer. This sample comprised CD4+ or CD8+ T cells sorted from blood, obtained in a trial of the OX40 agonist ivuxolimab. The CDR3 is CASSLLPSGGAFGDEQYV. DNA of the CDR3: TGTGCCAGCAGCTTGTTACCCAGCGGGGGGGCCTTTGGTGACGAGCAGTACGTC.